Listed below are T cell receptor beta chains from one sample, sequenced in a study of T-cell reconstitution after alpha-beta-depleted transplantation in children. Via MiXCR, TCRdb re-called the PCR reads, giving one row per CDR3 protein. The sample consists of approximately 590,000 distinct CDR3 sequences, 10% of them appearing once. This specimen consisted of PBMCs from the stem cell graft donor, obtained from the stem cell graft. All receptors derive from a human donor who donated a stem cell graft to a child with acute myeloid leukemia. The CDR3 runs from the conserved cysteine through the conserved F or W. A D gene is named only where the DNA matches it firmly. Rows may omit the clone size; those that give it use once, few, many or a size class.

V	D	J	size	DNA	CDR3
TRBV5-6	.	TRBJ1-1	.	TGTGCCAGCATCCAGGGAAGGGGCACTGAAGCTTTCTTT	CASIQGRGTEAFF
TRBV29-1	.	TRBJ2-1	many	TGCAGCGTTGACGTGAAGTTTCAGTTCTTC	CSVDVKFQFF
TRBV29-1	TRBD2	TRBJ2-7	few	TGCAGCGTTTATCTAGCGGACCACTACGAGCAGTACTTC	CSVYLADHYEQYF
TRBV3-2	.	TRBJ2-7	.	TGTGCCAGCAGCCAAGAGCACCGGGACAGGGCCAATAGCAAGAGCTCCTACGAGCAGTACTTC	CASSQEHRDRANSKSSYEQYF
TRBV12-3/TRBV12-4	.	TRBJ1-2	many	TGTGCCAGCAGTCTGATCGGGATAGCGGGTGGCTACACCTTC	CASSLIGIAGGYTF
TRBV11-3	.	TRBJ2-3	once	TGTGCCAGCAGCTCGGGTCTCGGGTATACGCAGTATTTT	CASSSGLGYTQYF
TRBV4-2	.	TRBJ2-7	many	TGTGCCAGCAGCCAAGAGGACACCCAAGACTACGAGCAGTACTTC	CASSQEDTQDYEQYF
TRBV20-1	.	TRBJ2-1	many	TGCAGTGCTCTTTCCAGGAATGAGCAGTTCTTC	CSALSRNEQFF
TRBV30	.	TRBJ2-2	.	TGTGCCTGGAAGTTCTCGCCCACGAACACCGGGGAGCTGTTTTTT	CAWKFSPTNTGELFF
TRBV29-1	.	TRBJ1-4	.	TGCAGCGTTGAAGTGGGGGGGAGAGAAAAACTGTTTTTT	CSVEVGGREKLFF
TRBV7-2	.	TRBJ1-5	many	TGTGCCAGCAGCTTAGGGGTCAATCAGCCCCAGCATTTT	CASSLGVNQPQHF
TRBV20-1	.	TRBJ2-1	few	TGCAGTGCTAGAGAGGGCAGGAGCTCCTACAATGAGCAGTTCTTC	CSAREGRSSYNEQFF
TRBV4-2	TRBD2	TRBJ2-3	few	TGTGCCAGCAGCCAAGAAAGGCTAGCGGGAGGTACAGATACGCAGTATTTT	CASSQERLAGGTDTQYF
TRBV20-1	.	TRBJ1-1	many	TGCAGTGCTAGAGGCAGTGGGGGAGACACTGAAGCTTTCTTT	CSARGSGGDTEAFF
TRBV29-1	TRBD2	TRBJ2-1	many	TGCAGCGTTGTGCCGACGGCGGGAGAAAGGTGGCAGTTCTTC	CSVVPTAGERWQFF
TRBV4-2	TRBD1	TRBJ1-1	once	TGTGCCAGCAGTCAAAATGTCGGGACAGGGGACGAGAACACTGAAGCTATCTTT	CASSQNVGTGDENTEAIF
TRBV2	TRBD1	TRBJ2-7	.	TGTGCCAGCAGTGCGGGACAGGGGCCGTTTTACGAGCAGTACTTC	CASSAGQGPFYEQYF
TRBV4-3	TRBD2	TRBJ2-1	many	TGCGCCAGCAGCCAGGCTAGCGGGACCTCCTACAATGAGCAGTTCTTC	CASSQASGTSYNEQFF
TRBV12-3/TRBV12-4	.	TRBJ2-3	few	TGTGCCAGCAGTATTCCACCCCCAGATACGCAGTATTTT	CASSIPPPDTQYF
TRBV29-1	TRBD2	TRBJ2-5	many	TGCAGCGTTGTTCCAGCGGGAGTGGGGGAGACCCAGTACTTC	CSVVPAGVGETQYF
TRBV10-3	TRBD2	TRBJ2-1	many	TGTGCCATCAGTTCCCCCCCCCAGCGGGAGGCCCTGGGGAATGAGCAGTTCTTC	CAISSPPQREALGNEQFF
TRBV6-1	TRBD2	TRBJ2-7	many	TGTGCCAGCACCTCTGGTAGCGGGAGAAGTTACGAGCAGTACTTC	CASTSGSGRSYEQYF
TRBV12-3/TRBV12-4	.	TRBJ2-3	many	TGTGCCAGCAGTCTCCGACTAGGGGCAGATACGCAGTATTTT	CASSLRLGADTQYF
TRBV25-1	TRBD2	TRBJ2-1	.	TGTGCCAGCAGCCCCCGGGAGGTCCAACCTGAGCAGTTCTTC	CASSPREVQPEQFF
TRBV30	TRBD1	TRBJ1-2	many	TGTGCCTGGAGTGTACAAAGGGGGCAAGGCTACACCTTC	CAWSVQRGQGYTF
TRBV7-9	.	TRBJ2-7	.	TGTGCCAGCAGCTTTTTTCCCTACGAGCAGTACTTC	CASSFFPYEQYF
TRBV29-1	.	TRBJ2-7	few	TGCAGCGCCAGTCGGGGCAAAGGCTACGAGCAGTACTTC	CSASRGKGYEQYF
TRBV5-1	TRBD1	TRBJ1-2	.	TGCGCCAGCAGCCCTAACCCGGGACAGCCCTATGGCTACACCTTC	CASSPNPGQPYGYTF
TRBV6-4	TRBD2	TRBJ2-1	many	TGTGCCAGCAGCGACAACCTAGCGGGTGCGGTAAGCTCCTACAATGAGCAGTTCTTC	CASSDNLAGAVSSYNEQFF
TRBV4-3	.	TRBJ2-2	.	TGCGCCAGCAGCCAATCCCATTCCCAAAGAGGAACCGGGGAGCTGTTTTTT	CASSQSHSQRGTGELFF
TRBV27	.	TRBJ2-3	many	TGTGCCAGCAGTTTATCGTGGGCAGATACGCAGTATTTT	CASSLSWADTQYF
TRBV12-3/TRBV12-4	TRBD2	TRBJ2-1	.	TGTGCCAGCAGTCCCCGGACTAGCGGGGGAATCAATGAGCAGTTCTTC	CASSPRTSGGINEQFF
TRBV18	.	TRBJ2-7	.	TGTGCCAGCTCACCTGCCGGAGTCGGCGAGCAGTACTTC	CASSPAGVGEQYF
TRBV7-9	.	TRBJ2-1	.	TGTGCCAGCAGCACGCCGAGGGGCGGCCTCTACAATGAGCAGTTCTTC	CASSTPRGGLYNEQFF
TRBV27	.	TRBJ2-3	.	TGTGCCAGCAGTGAAGGCGGGACACTCCGTAGAGATACGCAGTATTTT	CASSEGGTLRRDTQYF
TRBV12-3/TRBV12-4	.	TRBJ2-3	few	TGTGCCAGCAGTTTAGGAGCCCTTAGCACAGATACGCAGTATTTT	CASSLGALSTDTQYF
TRBV20-1	TRBD1	TRBJ2-7	few	TGCAGTGCTCCTACCGGGACAGGGGGCTCCTACGAGCAGTACTTC	CSAPTGTGGSYEQYF
TRBV20-1	TRBD1	TRBJ2-5	many	TGCAGTGCTAGAGTGGTAAAGGACAGGGGAGAGACCCAGTACTTC	CSARVVKDRGETQYF
TRBV20-1	.	TRBJ2-1	few	TGCAGTGCTATTGACATTATCAGCTCCTACAATGAGCAGTTCTTC	CSAIDIISSYNEQFF
TRBV27	TRBD1	TRBJ1-2	many	TGTGCCAGCAGTTCTAGACCGGGACAGGGGGCAAACTATGGCTACACCTTC	CASSSRPGQGANYGYTF